This is a list of T cell receptor beta chains from one sample in a study of shared clonotypes between healthy human individuals. Libraries were prepared by immunoSEQ multiplex PCR; TCRdb keeps only in-frame clonotypes and omits some of them. The repertoire includes more than 400,000 clones, approximately 84% of them detected once, and roughly an eighth sits in the top ten. The sample taken for sequencing was PBMCs. The receptor source for this set is a woman between 40 and 55 years old in good health. Some clones in this sample may be carry-over from other donors' samples. The CDR3 runs from the conserved cysteine through the conserved F or W. The D gene is left open where the match is weak. Where a row states a size, it is once, few, many or the class of an expanded clone; other rows omit it.

clone_size: many
d_call: TRBD1
j_call: TRBJ2-7
v_call: TRBV5-1
cdr3_aa: CASSRGTGNSDEQYF
cdr3_nt: TGCGCCAGCAGCCGAGGGACAGGGAATAGCGACGAGCAGTACTTC

clone_size: -
d_call: -
j_call: TRBJ2-7
v_call: TRBV7-6
cdr3_aa: CASSLVSNSYEQYF
cdr3_nt: TGTGCCAGCAGCTTAGTGTCAAACTCCTACGAGCAGTACTTC

clone_size: -
d_call: -
j_call: TRBJ1-1
v_call: TRBV2
cdr3_aa: CASSEGGGSTEAFF
cdr3_nt: TGTGCCAGCAGTGAAGGGGGGGGATCGACTGAAGCTTTCTTT

clone_size: -
d_call: TRBD1
j_call: TRBJ2-5
v_call: TRBV27
cdr3_aa: CASRPGQGWQETQYF
cdr3_nt: TGTGCCAGCAGGCCGGGACAGGGGTGGCAAGAGACCCAGTACTTC

clone_size: -
d_call: TRBD1
j_call: TRBJ2-5
v_call: TRBV18
cdr3_aa: CASSPRQGAQETQYF
cdr3_nt: TGTGCCAGCTCACCCCGACAGGGGGCACAAGAGACCCAGTACTTC

clone_size: many
d_call: -
j_call: TRBJ2-3
v_call: TRBV7-3
cdr3_aa: CASSSQAGTDTQYF
cdr3_nt: TGTGCCAGCAGCTCCCAGGCTGGAACAGATACGCAGTATTTT

clone_size: -
d_call: -
j_call: TRBJ2-1
v_call: TRBV11-2
cdr3_aa: CASSSDGSGNEQFF
cdr3_nt: TGTGCCAGCAGCTCCGACGGGAGTGGGAATGAGCAGTTCTTC

clone_size: -
d_call: TRBD1
j_call: TRBJ2-3
v_call: TRBV7-2
cdr3_aa: CASSYGQGEGTQYF
cdr3_nt: TGTGCCAGCAGCTACGGACAGGGCGAGGGTACGCAGTATTTT

clone_size: -
d_call: -
j_call: TRBJ2-5
v_call: TRBV5-1
cdr3_aa: CASSLEGVRGETQYF
cdr3_nt: TGCGCCAGCAGCTTGGAGGGTGTGCGTGGAGAGACCCAGTACTTC

clone_size: many
d_call: -
j_call: TRBJ2-7
v_call: TRBV29-1
cdr3_aa: CSVEVDQNAYEQYF
cdr3_nt: TGCAGCGTTGAGGTGGACCAGAATGCCTACGAGCAGTACTTC

clone_size: -
d_call: -
j_call: TRBJ2-5
v_call: TRBV28
cdr3_aa: CASSYETQYF
cdr3_nt: TGTGCCAGCAGTTATGAGACCCAGTACTTC

clone_size: -
d_call: TRBD2
j_call: TRBJ2-7
v_call: TRBV18
cdr3_aa: CASSPRGMGLATTYEQYF
cdr3_nt: TGTGCCAGCTCACCCCGGGGGATGGGACTAGCGACCACCTACGAGCAGTACTTC

clone_size: many
d_call: -
j_call: TRBJ2-1
v_call: TRBV28
cdr3_aa: CASSYGLSSYNEQFF
cdr3_nt: TGTGCCAGCAGTTACGGCCTTAGCTCCTACAATGAGCAGTTCTTC

clone_size: -
d_call: -
j_call: TRBJ2-7
v_call: TRBV9
cdr3_aa: CASSVRYEQYF
cdr3_nt: TGTGCCAGCAGCGTCCGGTACGAGCAGTACTTC

clone_size: -
d_call: TRBD1
j_call: TRBJ2-3
v_call: TRBV18
cdr3_aa: CASSGDRGTDTQYF
cdr3_nt: TGTGCCAGCTCAGGGGACAGGGGCACAGATACGCAGTATTTT

clone_size: many
d_call: -
j_call: TRBJ1-3
v_call: TRBV28
cdr3_aa: CASSRLGGYTYHSSGNTIYF
cdr3_nt: TGTGCCAGCAGTCGACTAGGAGGGTATACCTATCATTCCTCTGGAAACACCATATATTTT

clone_size: few
d_call: TRBD1
j_call: TRBJ2-3
v_call: TRBV7-3
cdr3_aa: CASSLGQGATDTQYF
cdr3_nt: TGTGCCAGCAGCTTGGGGCAGGGGGCAACAGATACGCAGTATTTT

clone_size: -
d_call: -
j_call: TRBJ1-4
v_call: TRBV5-4
cdr3_aa: CASSLEAQGGEKLFF
cdr3_nt: TGTGCCAGCAGCTTGGAGGCACAGGGTGGTGAAAAACTGTTTTTT

clone_size: -
d_call: -
j_call: TRBJ1-3
v_call: TRBV18
cdr3_aa: CASSPPGKQFSSGNTIYF
cdr3_nt: TGTGCCAGCTCACCACCCGGTAAACAGTTTTCTTCTGGAAACACCATATATTTT

clone_size: -
d_call: TRBD1
j_call: TRBJ2-7
v_call: TRBV6-5
cdr3_aa: CASRNRGLTYEQYF
cdr3_nt: TGTGCCAGCAGGAACAGGGGGCTGACCTACGAGCAGTACTTC

clone_size: -
d_call: -
j_call: TRBJ1-2
v_call: TRBV5-5
cdr3_aa: CASSLGRLLDYGYTF
cdr3_nt: TGTGCCAGCAGCTTGGGACGGCTTCTGGACTATGGCTACACCTTC

clone_size: -
d_call: TRBD2
j_call: TRBJ2-2
v_call: TRBV2
cdr3_aa: CASSHRTSGSPGELFF
cdr3_nt: TGTGCCAGCAGCCATCGGACTAGCGGGAGTCCCGGGGAGCTGTTTTTT

clone_size: -
d_call: TRBD1
j_call: TRBJ1-2
v_call: TRBV28
cdr3_aa: CASGTGTGASGYTF
cdr3_nt: TGTGCCAGCGGCACCGGGACAGGGGCCTCTGGCTACACCTTC

clone_size: many
d_call: -
j_call: TRBJ1-3
v_call: TRBV7-9
cdr3_aa: CASSSEQGWVSGNTIYF
cdr3_nt: TGTGCCAGCAGCTCCGAACAGGGATGGGTCTCTGGAAACACCATATATTTT

clone_size: once
d_call: TRBD1
j_call: TRBJ2-2
v_call: TRBV6-4
cdr3_aa: CASKGDSKNTGELFF
cdr3_nt: TGTGCCAGCAAAGGGGACAGCAAGAACACCGGGGAGCTGTTTTTT

clone_size: once
d_call: -
j_call: TRBJ1-5
v_call: TRBV4-2
cdr3_aa: CASSQPGMAQPQHF
cdr3_nt: TGTGCCAGCAGCCAGCCAGGGATGGCTCAGCCCCAGCATTTT

clone_size: -
d_call: TRBD1
j_call: TRBJ1-4
v_call: TRBV6-5
cdr3_aa: CASSYDRGPTEKLFF
cdr3_nt: TGTGCCAGCAGTTATGACAGGGGGCCGACTGAAAAACTGTTTTTT

clone_size: -
d_call: -
j_call: TRBJ2-1
v_call: TRBV28
cdr3_aa: CASSLWGTREQFF
cdr3_nt: TGTGCCAGCAGTTTGTGGGGCACTAGAGAGCAGTTCTTC

clone_size: -
d_call: -
j_call: TRBJ1-5
v_call: TRBV7-9
cdr3_aa: CASSLQGSNQPQHF
cdr3_nt: TGTGCCAGCAGCTTACAGGGGAGCAATCAGCCCCAGCATTTT

clone_size: -
d_call: -
j_call: TRBJ1-3
v_call: TRBV18
cdr3_aa: CASSPTQGGNTIYF
cdr3_nt: TGTGCCAGCTCACCCACCCAGGGTGGAAACACCATATATTTT

clone_size: -
d_call: TRBD2
j_call: TRBJ2-3
v_call: TRBV7-8
cdr3_aa: CASSPRLAGGTSTDTQYF
cdr3_nt: TGTGCCAGCAGCCCCCGACTAGCGGGAGGGACTAGCACAGATACGCAGTATTTT

clone_size: -
d_call: -
j_call: TRBJ1-2
v_call: TRBV19
cdr3_aa: CASSIQWGVGYTF
cdr3_nt: TGTGCCAGTAGTATCCAATGGGGTGTTGGCTACACCTTC

clone_size: few
d_call: -
j_call: TRBJ2-3
v_call: TRBV7-8
cdr3_aa: CASSLALRERGTDTQYF
cdr3_nt: TGTGCCAGCAGCTTGGCCTTACGGGAGCGGGGCACAGATACGCAGTATTTT

clone_size: -
d_call: TRBD2
j_call: TRBJ2-1
v_call: TRBV6-5
cdr3_aa: CASRPGTSGYNEQFF
cdr3_nt: TGTGCCAGCAGACCCGGGACTAGCGGCTACAATGAGCAGTTCTTC

clone_size: few
d_call: TRBD2
j_call: TRBJ2-3
v_call: TRBV27
cdr3_aa: CASSSRHSGTSDRGREYF
cdr3_nt: TGTGCCAGCAGTTCGCGCCACTCCGGGACTAGCGACCGGGGAAGGGAGTATTTT